This TCR beta chain was sequenced in a study of PD-1 blockade in classical Hodgkin lymphoma. Noted time point: cycle 4 day 1 (C4D1), after less than seven weeks of nivolumab. Each and every patient relapsed after autologous stem cell transplantation, and patients got differing brentuximab vedotin exposure. Profiling relied on immunoSEQ multiplex PCR, and the TCRdb table lists in-frame clones only, not all of them. The sample shows roughly 51,000 clones, around 74% of them seen only once. With 0 bases clipped from V and 7 bases from J, the junction kept 3 bases outside the gene matches. The germline V gene has CDR1 SGHRS and CDR2 YFSETQ. The CDR3 runs to 15 residues. Turning to this clone: Its antigen is not known.

General study results and limits: Nivolumab starters within 1 year of ASCT were excluded. It was CD4+ TCR diversity, not CD8+, that rose significantly by C4D1. TCR diversity at baseline was reported to be reduced in newly diagnosed patients relative to healthy donors.

Material: peripheral blood mononuclear cells (PBMCs), obtained before the fourth cycle of nivolumab. This chain joins TRBV5-1 and TRBJ1-6; TRBD1 matches at 8 bases. This TCR was sampled from a human donor with classical Hodgkin lymphoma. CDR3 DNA sequence: TGCGCCAGCAGCTTGGCGGGACAGGCAAATTCACCCCTCCACTTT. It translates to CASSLAGQANSPLHF.